This T cell receptor beta chain was identified during a study of monozygotic twins with inflammatory bowel disease. Whole-study findings and limits: Among twins, concordant and discordant pairs did not differ in repertoire similarity, possibly from limited power.

Germline V CDR1 and CDR2: MGHRA, YSYEKL. The CDR3 extends over 15 amino acids. Collection of a roughly 2.5 ml blood sample took place per donor. Points on this clonotype: Its antigen is undetermined.

The unique tags termed UMIs, each holding a 6-nucleotide sample barcode, were added by means of template switching. TCRdb re-called the 5' RACE reads and gives one entry per CDR3 protein, without DNA. The sample data list around 380,000 distinct CDR3 sequences. The V and J genes are TRBV4-1 and TRBJ2-7; TCRdb's D gene call, TRBD2, goes unchecked for lack of DNA. This TCR derives from a human donor with ulcerative colitis or Crohn's disease, or a healthy co-twin of an affected twin (not recorded which). The material sequenced was blood. This CDR3 is CASSQGAGGAYEQYF.